The 10 T cell receptor beta chains below come from one sample, sequenced in a study of shared clonotypes between healthy human individuals. Sequencing used immunoSEQ multiplex PCR; TCRdb keeps in-frame clones, though not all of them. Found here are about 2.1 million clones, 85% to 95% of them singletons; the top ten hold 1.5% to 2%. Naive CD8 populations comprised CD45RO-negative cells positively selected for CCR7, excluding terminally differentiated effector memory CD45RA+ cells. The sample taken for sequencing was naive CD8+ T cells from PBMCs. These receptors all come from a young man in good health. Some clones in this sample may be carry-over from other donors' samples.

The J gene is TRBJ2-7, the V gene TRBV16, with 8 bases identical to TRBD1. The trim removed 6 bases at V and 4 bases at J, leaving 5 bases unmatched. From germline, CDR1 is KGHSY and CDR2 FQNENV. The CDR3 contains 13 residues. CDR3 region: CASSDRGTYEQYF. The CDR3 DNA sequence: TGTGCCAGCAGTGACAGGGGCACTTACGAGCAGTACTTC.

The V call is TRBV7-2, the J call TRBJ1-3, with D tentatively TRBD1 (5 bases). Germline V CDR1 and CDR2: SGHTA, FQGNSA. This CDR3 has 16 residues. The germline V and J ends were trimmed by 0 bases and 4 bases, with 13 bases remaining between them. CDR3 protein: CASSLALGVGGNTIYF. The DNA of the CDR3 is TGTGCCAGCAGCTTAGCGTTGGGGGTCGGAGGAAACACCATATATTTT.

This sequence joins TRBV18 and TRBJ2-3; 7 bases map to TRBD1. V lost 1 base, J lost 2 bases, and 0 bases stayed unmatched. The CDR3 is 14 residues long. Germline V gene lookup returns CDR1 KGHSH and CDR2 LQKENI. The CDR3 DNA sequence: TGTGCCAGCTCACCACAGGGGGCCACAGATACGCAGTATTTT. Its protein is CASSPQGATDTQYF.

About this clone itself: The junction departs from the called germline gene at one end, perhaps through a read error. The chain couples TRBV19 to TRBJ2-2; D remains ambiguous. The CDR3 spans 14 residues. Germline V gene sequence: CDR1 LNHDA, CDR2 SQIVND (reference sequence). In nucleotides, the CDR3 is TGTGCCAGTAGTACCGGGCCTAACAACGGGGAGCTGTTTTTT. It is translated as CASSTGPNNGELFF.

The rearrangement joins TRBV10-3 to TRBJ1-1; TRBD1 might be the D (5 bases). Looked up from germline, CDR1 is ENHRY and CDR2 is SYGVKD. V lost 3 bases and J lost 6, with 26 bases in between. The CDR3 sequence is 18 residues long. CDR3 DNA sequence: TGTGCCATCAGTGACCCCGCTCGTGGTCAGGGCGACGGGGCTGAAGCTTTCTTT. The encoded protein is CAISDPARGQGDGAEAFF.

V is TRBV27 and J is TRBJ2-7; D remains ambiguous. The length of the CDR3 is 13 residues. Germline assignment: CDR1 MNHEY and CDR2 SMNVEV (reference sequence). The V and J ends lost 2 bases and 6 bases respectively, with 11 bases between them. CDR3 sequence reads: CASSLAGWSEQYF. CDR3 in DNA: TGTGCCAGCAGTTTAGCCGGGTGGTCCGAGCAGTACTTC.

V and J are TRBV28 and TRBJ2-3, with D possibly being TRBD1 (5 bases). The germline V and J ends were trimmed by 6 bases and 2 bases, with 15 bases remaining between them. CDR1 is MDHEN, CDR2 SYDVKM, per germline. This CDR3 has 15 amino acids. CDR3 sequence reads: CASRRTGSSTDTQYF. The CDR3 coding sequence is TGTGCCAGCAGGAGAACAGGTAGTTCCACAGATACGCAGTATTTT.

The rearrangement joins TRBV6-5 to TRBJ2-2, with D hard to call. V lost 0 bases and J lost 0, with 5 bases in between. This CDR3 comprises 15 residues. Germline V gene lookup returns CDR1 MNHEY and CDR2 SVGAGI. As DNA, the CDR3 is TGTGCCAGCAGTTACTCGTCATCGAACACCGGGGAGCTGTTTTTT. Translating gives CASSYSSSNTGELFF.

The rearrangement joins TRBV30 to TRBJ1-5; D ambiguous. This CDR3 is built from 13 residues. CDR1 and CDR2 from the germline V gene are GTSNPN and SVGIG (reference sequence). Trimming shortened V by 2 bases and J by 1 base, and 6 bases separated the two germline ends. The chain's CDR3 is CAWSKESNQPQHF. In nucleotides, the CDR3 is TGTGCCTGGAGTAAAGAAAGCAATCAGCCCCAGCATTTT.

The chain uses TRBV28 and TRBJ2-4; 7 bases are shared with TRBD1. Germline loops: CDR1 MDHEN, CDR2 SYDVKM. V dropped 5 bases and J dropped 0; count of bases not matched to a gene: 7. CDR3 size: 16 residues. The CDR3 DNA is TGTGCCAGCAGTACGGGGACAGAACTAGCCAAAAACATTCAGTACTTC. It yields the protein CASSTGTELAKNIQYF.